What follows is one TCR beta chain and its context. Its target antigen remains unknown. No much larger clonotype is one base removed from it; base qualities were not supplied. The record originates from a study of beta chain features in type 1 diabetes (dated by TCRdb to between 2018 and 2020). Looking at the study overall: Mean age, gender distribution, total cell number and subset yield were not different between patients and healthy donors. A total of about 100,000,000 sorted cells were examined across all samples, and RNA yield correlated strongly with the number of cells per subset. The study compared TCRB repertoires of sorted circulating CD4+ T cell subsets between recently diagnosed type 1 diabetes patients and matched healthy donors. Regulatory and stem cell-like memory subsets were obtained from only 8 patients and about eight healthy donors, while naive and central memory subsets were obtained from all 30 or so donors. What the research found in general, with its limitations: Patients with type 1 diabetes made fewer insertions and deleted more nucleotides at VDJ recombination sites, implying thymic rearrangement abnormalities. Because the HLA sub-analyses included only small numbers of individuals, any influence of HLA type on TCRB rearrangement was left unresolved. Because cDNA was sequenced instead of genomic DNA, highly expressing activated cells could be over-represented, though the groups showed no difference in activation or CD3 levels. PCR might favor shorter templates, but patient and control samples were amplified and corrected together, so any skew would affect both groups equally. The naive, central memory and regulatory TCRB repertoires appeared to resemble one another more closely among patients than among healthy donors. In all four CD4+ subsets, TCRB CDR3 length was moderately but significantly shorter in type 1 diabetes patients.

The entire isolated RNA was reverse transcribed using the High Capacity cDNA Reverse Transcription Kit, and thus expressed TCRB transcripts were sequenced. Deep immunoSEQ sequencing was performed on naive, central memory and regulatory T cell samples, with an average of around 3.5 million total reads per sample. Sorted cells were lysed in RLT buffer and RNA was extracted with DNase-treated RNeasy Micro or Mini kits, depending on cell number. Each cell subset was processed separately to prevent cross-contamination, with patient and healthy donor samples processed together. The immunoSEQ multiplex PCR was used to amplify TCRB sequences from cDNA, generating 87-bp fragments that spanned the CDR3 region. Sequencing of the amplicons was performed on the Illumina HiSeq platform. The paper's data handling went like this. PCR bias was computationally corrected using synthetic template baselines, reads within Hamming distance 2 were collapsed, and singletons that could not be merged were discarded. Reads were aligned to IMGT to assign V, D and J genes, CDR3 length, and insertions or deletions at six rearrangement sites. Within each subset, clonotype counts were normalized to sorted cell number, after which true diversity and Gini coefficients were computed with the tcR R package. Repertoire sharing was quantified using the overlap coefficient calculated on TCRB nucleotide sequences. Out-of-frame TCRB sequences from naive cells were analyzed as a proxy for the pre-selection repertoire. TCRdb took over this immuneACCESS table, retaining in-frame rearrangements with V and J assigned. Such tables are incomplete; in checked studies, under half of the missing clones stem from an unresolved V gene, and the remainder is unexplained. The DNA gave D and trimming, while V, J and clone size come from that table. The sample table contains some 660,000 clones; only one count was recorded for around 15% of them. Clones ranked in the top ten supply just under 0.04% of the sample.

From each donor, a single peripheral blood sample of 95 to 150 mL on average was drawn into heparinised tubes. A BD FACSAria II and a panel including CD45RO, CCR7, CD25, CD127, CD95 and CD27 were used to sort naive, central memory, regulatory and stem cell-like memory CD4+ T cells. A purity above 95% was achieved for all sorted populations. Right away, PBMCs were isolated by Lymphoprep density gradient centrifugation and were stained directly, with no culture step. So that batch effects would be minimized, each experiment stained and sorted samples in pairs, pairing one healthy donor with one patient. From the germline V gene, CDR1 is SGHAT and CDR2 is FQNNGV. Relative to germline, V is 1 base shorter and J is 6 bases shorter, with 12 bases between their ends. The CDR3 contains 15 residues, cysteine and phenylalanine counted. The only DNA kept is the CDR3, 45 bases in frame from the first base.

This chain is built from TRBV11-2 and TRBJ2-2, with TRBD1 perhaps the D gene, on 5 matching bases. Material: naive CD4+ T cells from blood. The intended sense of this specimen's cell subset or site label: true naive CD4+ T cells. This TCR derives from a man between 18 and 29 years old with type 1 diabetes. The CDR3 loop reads CASSLVGRAAGELFF. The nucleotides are TGTGCCAGCAGCTTAGTGGGCAGGGCGGCCGGGGAGCTGTTTTTT.